One sample yielded the 32 T cell receptor beta chains listed below, sequenced in a study of shared clonotypes between healthy human individuals. Selected positively for CCR7 and CD45RO-negative, naive CD8 cells excluded terminally differentiated effector memory CD45RA+ cells. Clones were read by immunoSEQ multiplex PCR, and TCRdb kept only the in-frame ones, dropping some. The sample has around 1,900,000 clones; 80% to 95% are singletons. The sample consisted of naive CD8+ T cells from PBMCs. The receptors stem from a man between 18 and 35 years old in good health. Some clones in this sample may be carry-over from other donors' samples.

Points on this clone: The sample contains more than one DNA sequence encoding this CDR3. The J gene is TRBJ2-5, the V gene TRBV30, with D maybe TRBD1 (7 bases). Judging by the DNA end, TRBJ2-7 fits better; the J call may be wrong. Germline V gene lookup returns CDR1 GTSNPN and CDR2 SVGIG (reference sequence). This CDR3 contains 13 residues. The CDR3 here is CAWSVAGGYEQYF. The CDR3 DNA reads TGTGCCTGGAGTGTGGCAGGGGGGTACGAGCAGTACTTC.

The chain has TRBV5-1 and TRBJ2-2; 8 positions agree with TRBD2. This CDR3 contains 17 residues. After removal of 3 bases from V and 5 bases from J, the junction contained 12 bases not matched to a gene. Germline loops: CDR1 SGHRS, CDR2 YFSETQ. The CDR3 coding sequence is TGCGCCAGCAGCTCCTCATCCGGGAGGGCGACGACCGGGGAGCTGTTTTTT. This gives the protein CASSSSSGRATTGELFF.

This chain uses TRBV4-1 with TRBJ2-7; D might be TRBD1 (8 bases). CDR1 is MGHRA, CDR2 YSYEKL, per germline. Trimming removed 1 base from V and 4 bases from J, with 20 bases in between. This CDR3 comprises 17 residues. The CDR3, as DNA: TGCGCCAGCAGCCAAGGGGGACTACAGGGGGAGGCTTACGAGCAGTACTTC. This codes for CASSQGGLQGEAYEQYF.

The chain carries TRBV7-9 and TRBJ1-1; possible D gene TRBD1, 5 bases. Germline V gene lookup returns CDR1 SEHNR and CDR2 FQNEAQ (reference sequence). Trimming shortened V by 7 bases and J by 0 bases, and 12 bases separated the two germline ends. The CDR3 sequence is 14 residues long. The CDR3 region is CASTLTAMNTEAFF. The CDR3 DNA sequence: TGTGCCAGCACCTTGACAGCCATGAACACTGAAGCTTTCTTT.

V gene TRBV4-2 combines with J gene TRBJ2-1; D is unresolved. CDR1 is LGHNA, CDR2 YNFKEQ, per germline. V was clipped by 4 bases and J by 0 bases, with 7 bases between them. This CDR3 has 14 residues. The DNA for the CDR3 is TGTGCCAGCAGCCCACTAAGCTCCTACAATGAGCAGTTCTTC. This codes for CASSPLSSYNEQFF.

J is TRBJ1-2 and V is TRBV9; a possible D gene is TRBD1 (6 bases). The CDR3 covers 15 residues. Trimming left V 3 bases short and J 0 bases short, with 12 bases between. Germline V gene data show CDR1 as SGDLS and CDR2 as YYNGEE. The CDR3 nucleotides read TGTGCCAGCAGCGGACAGGAATCAGCTAACTATGGCTACACCTTC. It translates to CASSGQESANYGYTF.

The chain recombines TRBV1 with TRBJ2-7; no DNA check was done on the table's D call, TRBD2. TRBV1 is deemed a pseudogene. The CDR3 has 17 amino acids. The CDR3, as DNA: TGCACCAGCAGCCAAGATTGTGGTAGCGCCGCAGCCTACGAGCAGTACTTC. Translating gives CTSSQDCGSAAAYEQYF.

The chain joins TRBV6-5 to TRBJ2-6; 7 nucleotides match TRBD1. With 4 bases clipped from V and 9 bases from J, the junction kept 3 bases outside the gene matches. The CDR3 is 13 residues long. The germline gives CDR1 MNHEY, CDR2 SVGAGI. For the CDR3, the DNA is TGTGCCAGCAGTTTGACAGGGTTCAACGTCCTGACTTTC. It codes for CASSLTGFNVLTF.

The chain links TRBV5-1 to TRBJ2-2; D is unclear. Germline V gene lookup returns CDR1 SGHRS and CDR2 YFSETQ. The V and J ends lost 6 bases and 0 bases respectively, with 12 bases between them. This CDR3 contains 15 residues. This chain's CDR3 is CASTWRGSNTGELFF. CDR3 DNA sequence: TGCGCCAGCACCTGGCGCGGTTCGAACACCGGGGAGCTGTTTTTT.

The rearrangement links TRBV4-3 to TRBJ2-7; D may match TRBD1 or TRBD2 (5 bases each). The CDR3 spans 14 residues. In germline, CDR1 is LGHNA, CDR2 YSLEER. The germline V and J ends were trimmed by 0 bases and 6 bases, with 12 bases remaining between them. The CDR3 DNA is TGCGCCAGCAGCCAAGAGGGACGGAGCGCCGAGCAGTACTTC. As protein: CASSQEGRSAEQYF.

This clone was observed once. The genes are TRBV5-1 and TRBJ2-2; 8 bases are shared with TRBD1. CDR1 SGHRS and CDR2 YFSETQ come from the germline V gene. The trim removed 7 bases at V and 5 bases at J, leaving 10 bases unmatched. The CDR3 is 15 residues long. CDR3 in amino acids: CASAGGQGSTGELFF. For the CDR3, the DNA is TGCGCCAGCGCCGGCGGACAGGGTAGTACCGGGGAGCTGTTTTTT.

J is TRBJ2-3 and V is TRBV14; possibly TRBD1 for D (5 bases). This CDR3 has 20 amino acids. The germline V gene has CDR1 SGHDN and CDR2 FVKESK. Trimming stripped 1 base from V and 4 bases from J, with 27 bases between. CDR3 bases: TGTGCCAGCAGCCAAGGGTACAGGAAACGTTCGCAGCCCTTCCCAGATACGCAGTATTTT. It codes for CASSQGYRKRSQPFPDTQYF.

This chain joins TRBV14 and TRBJ1-2; no reliable D call. This CDR3 comprises 15 residues. Germline CDR1 is SGHDN and CDR2 is FVKESK. Trimming took 1 base from V and 4 from J, leaving 13 bases between them. The CDR3 loop is CASSQAKGLGYGYTF. The DNA of the CDR3 is TGTGCCAGCAGCCAAGCTAAGGGCTTGGGCTATGGCTACACCTTC.

For this clone: This same CDR3 is encoded by further DNA sequences in the sample. This rearrangement joins TRBV29-1 to TRBJ2-7; D is unresolved. Germline values: CDR1 SQVTM, CDR2 ANQGSEA. The CDR3 has 11 residues. The V and J ends lost 4 bases and 3 bases respectively, with 7 bases between them. CDR3 residues: CSVVRSYEQYF. The CDR3 DNA is TGCAGCGTTGTAAGGAGCTACGAGCAGTACTTC.

V and J are TRBV10-3 and TRBJ2-7; 8 nucleotides line up with TRBD1. V trimming: 6 bases; J trimming: 6 bases; junction bases outside the gene matches: 4. There are 12 residues in the CDR3. In germline, CDR1 is ENHRY, CDR2 SYGVKD. CDR3 in amino acids: CAIRQGASEQYF. CDR3 in DNA: TGTGCCATCAGGCAGGGGGCGAGCGAGCAGTACTTC.

Here the CDR3 reads CASSYRQGAHEQYF. The CDR3, as DNA: TGTGCCAGCAGCTACCGACAGGGGGCCCACGAGCAGTACTTC. This sequence joins TRBV7-2 and TRBJ2-7; 10 positions agree with TRBD1. The CDR3 covers 14 residues. Trimming removed 4 bases from V and 5 bases from J; junction bases left unmatched: 5. Looked up from germline, CDR1 is SGHTA and CDR2 is FQGNSA.

The chain joins TRBV5-1 to TRBJ1-3; tentatively, D is TRBD1 (5 bases). Germline V gene lookup returns CDR1 SGHRS and CDR2 YFSETQ. This CDR3 region has 13 residues. Between the trimmed V and J ends, which lost 2 bases and 8 bases, there was a span of 11 bases. The CDR3 sequence is CASSFGAADTIYF. CDR3 bases: TGCGCCAGCAGCTTCGGGGCCGCCGACACCATATATTTT.

The chain employs TRBV11-2 and TRBJ1-2, with 8 bases identical to TRBD1. The germline gives CDR1 SGHAT, CDR2 FQNNGV. Trimming at V came to 5 bases and at J to 7 bases, leaving 9 bases not matched to a gene. The CDR3 consists of 14 residues. The CDR3 nucleotides are TGTGCCAGCAGCCCTACAGGGGGTGGGATTGGCTACACCTTC. Translating it yields CASSPTGGGIGYTF.

Worth noting for this clone: Other nucleotide sequences in the sample specify the same CDR3. The chain employs TRBV27 and TRBJ2-7; 13 nucleotides line up with TRBD2. This CDR3 has 15 residues. Germline lookup yields CDR1 MNHEY and CDR2 SMNVEV (reference sequence). V was pared by 3 bases and J by 4 bases, with 3 bases of the junction left unmatched. As DNA, the CDR3 is TGTGCCAGCAGTTTCGGGACTAGCGGGACTTACGAGCAGTACTTC. Its translation: CASSFGTSGTYEQYF.

Here the CDR3 reads CASSSVGGQLGYTF. The CDR3 nucleotides are TGTGCCAGCAGCTCGGTCGGGGGACAGCTTGGCTACACCTTC. V gene TRBV13 combines with J gene TRBJ1-2; 7 positions match TRBD1. Trimming at V came to 4 bases and at J to 7 bases, leaving 9 bases not matched to a gene. CDR1 and CDR2 from the germline V gene are PRHDT and FYEKMQ (reference sequence). The CDR3 is made up of 14 amino acids. Complete variable domain (other parts from reference TRBV13 and TRBJ1-2): AAGVIQSPRHLIKEKRETATLKCYPIPRHDTVYWYQQGPGQDPQFLISFYEKMQSDKGSIPDRFSAQQFSDYHSELNMSSLELGDSALYFCASSSVGGQLGYTFGSGTRLTVV.

The chain has TRBV29-1 and TRBJ2-7, with 7 bases aligning to TRBD1. The V and J ends lost 6 bases and 1 base, in that order; junction bases with no gene match: 12. Germline V gene data show CDR1 as SQVTM and CDR2 as ANQGSEA. The CDR3 is 15 residues long. The CDR3 sequence is CSVMARDRVSYEQYF. The CDR3 DNA reads TGCAGCGTGATGGCTAGAGACAGGGTTTCCTACGAGCAGTACTTC.

V and J are TRBV18 and TRBJ1-1; the D gene is possibly TRBD1 (5 bases). Germline CDR1 and CDR2: KGHSH and LQKENI. Deletions cut 5 bases from V and 5 bases from J, with 21 bases between. There are 16 residues in the CDR3. The CDR3 protein is CASSFGPGGRGTEAFF. DNA of the CDR3: TGTGCCAGCTCATTCGGGCCTGGGGGTAGAGGGACTGAAGCTTTCTTT.

The chain recombines TRBV9 with TRBJ2-2; TRBD2 matches 8 bases. V shed 7 bases, J shed 5 bases, and the junction held 7 bases outside the gene matches. The CDR3 totals 14 residues. Germline CDR1 and CDR2: SGDLS and YYNGEE. In DNA form, the CDR3 reads TGTGCCAGCGGCGCGGGAGGCGGGACCGGGGAGCTGTTTTTT. Translating it yields CASGAGGGTGELFF.

In this sample, this clone turned up once. The chain couples TRBV18 to TRBJ2-7; the D is unclear. This CDR3 spans 14 amino acids. V was pared by 2 bases and J by 2 bases, with 10 bases between. Germline values: CDR1 KGHSH, CDR2 LQKENI. The CDR3: CASSPTQATYEQYF. Written as DNA, the CDR3 is TGTGCCAGCTCACCAACCCAGGCGACCTACGAGCAGTACTTC.

The rearrangement joins TRBV7-6 to TRBJ2-1; D remains unclear. The length of the CDR3 is 12 residues. The germline gives CDR1 SGHVS, CDR2 FNYEAQ. Trimming cost V 6 bases and J 10 bases, with 13 bases left between them. The CDR3 reads CASRPYGEEQFF. The CDR3 region has the DNA TGTGCCAGCAGACCTTACGGAGAGGAGCAGTTCTTC.

V is TRBV4-3 and J is TRBJ2-3; D unclear. This CDR3 region has 13 residues. Germline CDR1 is LGHNA and CDR2 is YSLEER. The V gene lost 3 bases and the J gene lost 5 bases, with 9 bases spanning the gap. The CDR3 is CASSQTPRDTQYF. The CDR3 DNA follows: TGCGCCAGCAGCCAGACCCCCCGAGATACGCAGTATTTT.

The V gene is TRBV18, the J gene TRBJ1-1, with 9 bases fitting TRBD1. CDR1 KGHSH and CDR2 LQKENI come from the germline V gene. V lost 7 bases and J lost 6; bases outside the gene matches: 9. The length of the CDR3 is 14 residues. CDR3 nucleotides: TGTGCCAGCTACCCAGACAGGGGGATGGCTGAAGCTTTCTTT. The encoded protein is CASYPDRGMAEAFF.

The chain is built from TRBV15 and TRBJ2-3; 15 bases agree with TRBD2. CDR1 is LNHNV and CDR2 is YYDKDF in the germline V gene (reference sequence). CDR3 size: 18 residues. Trimming removed 3 bases from V and 2 bases from J; junction bases left unmatched: 6. CDR3 loop: CATSRPGTSGRITDTQYF. CDR3 bases: TGTGCCACCAGCAGGCCCGGGACTAGCGGGAGGATCACAGATACGCAGTATTTT. The variable domain in full, with the rest retrieved from reference TRBV15 and TRBJ2-3, is DAMVIQNPRYQVTQFGKPVTLSCSQTLNHNVMYWYQQKSSQAPKLLFHYYDKDFNNEADTPDNFQSRRPNTSFCFLDIRSPGLGDTAMYLCATSRPGTSGRITDTQYFGPGTRLTVL.

The rearrangement joins TRBV9 to TRBJ1-3; the D is unclear. CDR1 and CDR2 from the germline V gene are SGDLS and YYNGEE. There are 15 residues in the CDR3. Trimming removed 3 bases from V and 4 bases from J, with 14 bases in between. CDR3 sequence (DNA): TGTGCCAGCAGCGCGGGATGGGAAGGGGGAAACACCATATATTTT. This sequence encodes CASSAGWEGGNTIYF.

The sample holds one count of this clone. The chain employs TRBV28 and TRBJ2-1; D ambiguous. Germline V gene sequence: CDR1 MDHEN, CDR2 SYDVKM. V was shortened by 4 bases and J by 5 bases, with 12 bases between the two germline ends. This CDR3 contains 14 residues. The CDR3 loop is CASSSLSEHNEQFF. CDR3 nucleotides: TGTGCCAGCAGTTCCCTTTCCGAGCACAATGAGCAGTTCTTC.

The CDR3 loop reads CAWSPRTGRETQYF. In nucleotides, the CDR3 is TGTGCCTGGAGTCCAAGGACCGGTAGAGAGACCCAGTACTTC. The chain links TRBV30 to TRBJ2-5; no reliable D call. CDR3 length equals 14 residues. Between the trimmed V and J ends, which lost 2 bases and 4 bases, there was a span of 14 bases. Germline-derived CDR1 and CDR2 are GTSNPN and SVGIG (reference sequence).

The chain has TRBV11-2 and TRBJ2-7; 8 nucleotides agree with TRBD1. Germline CDR1 is SGHAT and CDR2 is FQNNGV. After removal of 4 bases from V and 6 bases from J, the junction contained 11 bases not matched to a gene. The CDR3 contains 15 residues. The CDR3 DNA sequence: TGTGCCAGCAGCTCCAGACAGACAGGGGTGGGCGAGCAGTACTTC. Its protein is CASSSRQTGVGEQYF.